In its sample, the clone carrying this TCR beta chain was seen many times. What it binds is unknown. The record originates from a study of T cells in Graves' hyperthyroidism and ophthalmopathy. Study information: Sampling of peripheral blood happened at initial diagnosis, prior to any treatment.

RNA transcripts provided the source from which TCR beta CDR3 regions were amplified. With the HTBI primer set, the TCR CDR3 went through a first round of RT-PCR. One entry per CDR3 protein results from TCRdb running MiXCR on the multiplex PCR reads. The sample consists of 310,000 or so distinct CDR3 sequences, 15% to 20% of them appearing once. Trimming pared 1 base from V and 6 bases from J, leaving 13 bases between. The germline CDR1 and CDR2 sequences are SGHTA and FQGTGA. This CDR3 has 15 residues. Study outcomes and limitations: Ophthalmopathy, which appeared later, was predicted by the model a median about 6 months before onset. Among thyroid clonotypes expanded above 0.001, most also appeared in blood.

Fresh peripheral blood, roughly 10 ml, was the source of the PBMCs. This chain links TRBV7-3 with TRBJ2-4; D not certain. The specimen was blood. The origin of this receptor is a woman in her fifties or sixties with Graves' ophthalmopathy. The CDR3 here is CASSLNGGVGNIQYF. CDR3 DNA: TGTGCCAGCAGCTTAAATGGCGGTGTGGGAAACATTCAGTACTTC.